The source of this T cell receptor beta chain is a study of T cell responses to AZD1222 COVID-19 vaccine. Assay: immunoSEQ multiplex PCR; the TCRdb copy retains only in-frame clones and omits some. The sample has tens of thousands of clones, 70% to 90% seen once; the top ten hold 6.9%. The CDR3 extends over 17 amino acids. Unmatched junction bases numbered 7, after V lost 4 bases and J lost 0 bases. The germline V gene encodes CDR1 ENHRY and CDR2 SYGVKD. This TCR was sampled from an adult who received the AZD1222 COVID-19 vaccine. The sample here was peripheral blood, taken 28 days after the second AZD1222 dose. The chain recombines TRBV10-3 with TRBJ2-3, with TRBD1 matching 10 bases. The CDR3 is CAISGDRGLTSTDTQYF. As DNA, the CDR3 is TGTGCCATCAGTGGGGACAGGGGACTAACAAGCACAGATACGCAGTATTTT.